This TCR beta chain is drawn from a study of T cell responses to AZD1222 COVID-19 vaccine. CDR3 length: 15 amino acids. V lost 0 bases and J lost 0; bases outside the gene matches: 1. CDR1 and CDR2 (germline): SGHRS, YFSETQ. The table came from immunoSEQ multiplex PCR; TCRdb's copy has only in-frame clones and leaves some out. This table holds over 150,000 clones, roughly 93% found once. Sequencing used peripheral blood, obtained 28 days after the second dose of the MenACWY control vaccine. The receptor's source is an adult who received the MenACWY meningococcal vaccine as a control. This rearrangement joins TRBV5-1 to TRBJ1-2, with 8 positions matching TRBD1. Here the CDR3 reads CASSLVQGANYGYTF. The CDR3 nucleotides read TGCGCCAGCAGCTTGGTACAGGGGGCTAACTATGGCTACACCTTC.